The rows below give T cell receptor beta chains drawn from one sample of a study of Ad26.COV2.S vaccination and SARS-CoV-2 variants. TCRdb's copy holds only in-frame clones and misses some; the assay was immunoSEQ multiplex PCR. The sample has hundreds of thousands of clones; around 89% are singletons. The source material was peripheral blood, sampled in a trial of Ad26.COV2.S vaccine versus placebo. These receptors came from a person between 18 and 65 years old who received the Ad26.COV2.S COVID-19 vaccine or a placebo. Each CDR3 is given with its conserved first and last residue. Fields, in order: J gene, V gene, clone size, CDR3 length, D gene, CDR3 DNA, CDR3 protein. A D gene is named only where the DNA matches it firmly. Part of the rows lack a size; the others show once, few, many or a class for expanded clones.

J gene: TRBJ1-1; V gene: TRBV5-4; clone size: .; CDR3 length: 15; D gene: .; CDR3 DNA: TGTGCCAGCAGCTTGGCACAGGCAATGAACACTGAAGCTTTCTTT; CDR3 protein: CASSLAQAMNTEAFF
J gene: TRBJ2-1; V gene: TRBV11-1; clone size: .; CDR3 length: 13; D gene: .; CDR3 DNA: TGTGCCAGCAGCGTTGGACGCAACAATGAGCAGTTCTTC; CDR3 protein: CASSVGRNNEQFF
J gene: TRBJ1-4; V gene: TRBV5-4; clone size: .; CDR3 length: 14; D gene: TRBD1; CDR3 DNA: TGTGCCAGCAGCCGGGACAGGGCTAATGAAAAACTGTTTTTT; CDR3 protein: CASSRDRANEKLFF
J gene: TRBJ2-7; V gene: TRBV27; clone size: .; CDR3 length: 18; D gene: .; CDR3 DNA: TGTGCCAGCAGTTTAGTTAAAGGGAGGGGGGAATTACCCTACGAGCAGTACTTC; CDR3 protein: CASSLVKGRGELPYEQYF
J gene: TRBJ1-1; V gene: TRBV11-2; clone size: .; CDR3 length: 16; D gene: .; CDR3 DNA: TGTGCCAGCAGCCCGGTAAGGGGGGGATTGAACACTGAAGCTTTCTTT; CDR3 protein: CASSPVRGGLNTEAFF
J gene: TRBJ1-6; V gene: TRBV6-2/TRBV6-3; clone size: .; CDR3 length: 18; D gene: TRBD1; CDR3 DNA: TGTGCCAGCAGTTCGGAAGAAGGGACAGACTCCTATAATTCACCCCTCCACTTT; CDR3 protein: CASSSEEGTDSYNSPLHF
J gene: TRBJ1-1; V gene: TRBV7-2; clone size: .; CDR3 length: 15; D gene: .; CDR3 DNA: TGTGCCAGCAGCACACACGAACTAGGGCGGAGTGAAGCTTTCTTT; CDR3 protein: CASSTHELGRSEAFF
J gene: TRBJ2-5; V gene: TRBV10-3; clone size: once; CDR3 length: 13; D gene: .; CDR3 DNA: TGTGCCATCAGTGGGGGGACCGCCGAGACCCAGTACTTC; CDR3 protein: CAISGGTAETQYF
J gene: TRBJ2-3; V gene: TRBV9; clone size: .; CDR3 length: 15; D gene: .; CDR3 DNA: TGTGCCAGCAGCGTAACTCCCCAGGGGACAGATACGCAGTATTTT; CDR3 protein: CASSVTPQGTDTQYF
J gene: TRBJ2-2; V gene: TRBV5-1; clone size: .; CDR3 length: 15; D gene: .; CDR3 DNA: TGCGCCAGCAGCTTGGCTATCGGGACGGAAGGGGAGCTGTTTTTT; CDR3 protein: CASSLAIGTEGELFF
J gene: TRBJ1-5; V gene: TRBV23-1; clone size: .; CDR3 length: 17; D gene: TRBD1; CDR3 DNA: TGCGCCAGCAGTCAATCGCGACAGGGAGGGTCGGATCAGCCCCAGCATTTT; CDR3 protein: CASSQSRQGGSDQPQHF
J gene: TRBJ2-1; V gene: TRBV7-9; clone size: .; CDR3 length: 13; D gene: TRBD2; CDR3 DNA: TGTGCCACTCGGACTAGCGGATACAATGAGCAGTTCTTC; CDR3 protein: CATRTSGYNEQFF
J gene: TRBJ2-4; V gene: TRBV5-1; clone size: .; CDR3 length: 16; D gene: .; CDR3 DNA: TGCGCCAGCAGCTTAACGGACCAAGAAGCCAAAAACATTCAGTACTTC; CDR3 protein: CASSLTDQEAKNIQYF
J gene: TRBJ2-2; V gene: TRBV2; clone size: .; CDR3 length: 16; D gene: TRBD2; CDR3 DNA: TGTGCCAGCACCTCGCTAGCGGTCGCGAACACCGGGGAGCTGTTTTTT; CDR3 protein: CASTSLAVANTGELFF
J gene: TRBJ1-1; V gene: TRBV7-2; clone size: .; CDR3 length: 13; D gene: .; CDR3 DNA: TGTGCCAGCAGCTTAGCGCAGAACACTGAAGCTTTCTTT; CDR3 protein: CASSLAQNTEAFF
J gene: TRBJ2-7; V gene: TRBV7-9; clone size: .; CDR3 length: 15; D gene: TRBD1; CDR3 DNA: TGTGCCAGCAGCCCAGGACAGGGCTGGGACTACGAGCAGTACTTC; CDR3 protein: CASSPGQGWDYEQYF
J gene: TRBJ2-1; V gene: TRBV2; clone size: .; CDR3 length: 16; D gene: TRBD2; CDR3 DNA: TGTGCCAGCAGTGAAGCGCTAGCGGGGGGGTTGTATGAGCAGTTCTTC; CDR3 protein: CASSEALAGGLYEQFF
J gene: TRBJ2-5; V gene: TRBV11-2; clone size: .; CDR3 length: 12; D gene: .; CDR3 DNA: TGTGCCAGCAGCGAAATCTCAGAGACCCAGTACTTC; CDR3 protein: CASSEISETQYF
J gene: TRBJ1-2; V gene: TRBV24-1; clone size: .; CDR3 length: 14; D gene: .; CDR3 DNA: TGTGCCACCAGTGATCCTCGGGACACCTATGGCTACACCTTC; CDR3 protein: CATSDPRDTYGYTF
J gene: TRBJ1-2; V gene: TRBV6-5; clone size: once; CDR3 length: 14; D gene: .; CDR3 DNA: TGTGCCAGCAGAACAGAGGTAGCTAACTATGGCTACACCTTC; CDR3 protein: CASRTEVANYGYTF
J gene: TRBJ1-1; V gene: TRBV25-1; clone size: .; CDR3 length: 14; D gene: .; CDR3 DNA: TGTGCCAGCAGTGAAACAGGATGGAACACTGAAGCTTTCTTT; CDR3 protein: CASSETGWNTEAFF
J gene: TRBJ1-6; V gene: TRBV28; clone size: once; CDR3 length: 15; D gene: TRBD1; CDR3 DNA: TGTGCCAGCAACCCCGGACAGGGGGCTTATTCACCCCTCCACTTT; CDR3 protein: CASNPGQGAYSPLHF
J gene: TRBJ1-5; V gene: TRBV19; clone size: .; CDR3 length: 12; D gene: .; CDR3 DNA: TGTGCCAGTAGTGGGATAGCTCAGCCCCAGCATTTT; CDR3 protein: CASSGIAQPQHF